This is a list of T cell receptor beta chains from one sample in a study of PD-1 blockade in classical Hodgkin lymphoma. Data came from immunoSEQ multiplex PCR; TCRdb stores just in-frame clones and leaves some out. The sample contains approximately 34,000 clones, more than 65% of which appear only once. The sequences come from peripheral blood mononuclear cells (PBMCs), collected before the second cycle of nivolumab. These receptors were taken from a human donor with classical Hodgkin lymphoma. Each CDR3 is given with its conserved first and last residue. The order of the fields is D gene, V gene, clone size, J gene, CDR3 DNA, CDR3 protein. A D gene is named only where the DNA matches it firmly. Clone size is shown for a subset of rows, as once, few, many or a class of expanded clone.

D gene: .; V gene: TRBV18; clone size: .; J gene: TRBJ2-3; CDR3 DNA: TGTGCCAGCTCACCACCGGTACAAACTACAGATACGCAGTATTTT; CDR3 protein: CASSPPVQTTDTQYF
D gene: .; V gene: TRBV10-3; clone size: .; J gene: TRBJ1-4; CDR3 DNA: TGTGCCACCAGTCCGCGGACTAATGAAAAACTGTTTTTT; CDR3 protein: CATSPRTNEKLFF
D gene: TRBD1; V gene: TRBV5-1; clone size: .; J gene: TRBJ2-5; CDR3 DNA: TGCGCCAGCAGCCTCGGGACAGGGGGAGAGACCCAGTACTTC; CDR3 protein: CASSLGTGGETQYF
D gene: .; V gene: TRBV5-4; clone size: .; J gene: TRBJ2-5; CDR3 DNA: TGTGCCAGCAGCTCCCCCCCGTCTCGGACCCAGTACTTC; CDR3 protein: CASSSPPSRTQYF
D gene: .; V gene: TRBV7-2; clone size: .; J gene: TRBJ2-5; CDR3 DNA: TGTGCCAGCAGCTTAAGGGTGTACCAAGAGACCCAGTACTTC; CDR3 protein: CASSLRVYQETQYF
D gene: TRBD2; V gene: TRBV10-3; clone size: .; J gene: TRBJ2-5; CDR3 DNA: TGTGCCATCAGGGAGACTAGCTCTGAAGAGACCCAGTACTTC; CDR3 protein: CAIRETSSEETQYF
D gene: .; V gene: TRBV6-6; clone size: .; J gene: TRBJ1-5; CDR3 DNA: TGTGCCAGCATAGAGGGAAGAGGCTTCAATCAGCCCCAGCATTTT; CDR3 protein: CASIEGRGFNQPQHF
D gene: TRBD1; V gene: TRBV5-1; clone size: .; J gene: TRBJ1-4; CDR3 DNA: TGCGCCAGCAGCTTCGTCCCGGGACAGGGAGAAAAACTGTTTTTT; CDR3 protein: CASSFVPGQGEKLFF
D gene: TRBD2; V gene: TRBV10-3; clone size: .; J gene: TRBJ2-5; CDR3 DNA: TGTGCCATCAGAGATGATACGGGGGGAGAGACCCAGTACTTC; CDR3 protein: CAIRDDTGGETQYF
D gene: .; V gene: TRBV7-2; clone size: once; J gene: TRBJ1-2; CDR3 DNA: TGTGCCAGCAGCTTAGGTGGGGTGCATGGCTACACCTTC; CDR3 protein: CASSLGGVHGYTF
D gene: .; V gene: TRBV7-9; clone size: .; J gene: TRBJ2-7; CDR3 DNA: TGTGCCAGCAGCCAGACGATAACAGGGTCGGACGAGCAGTACTTC; CDR3 protein: CASSQTITGSDEQYF
D gene: .; V gene: TRBV6-1; clone size: .; J gene: TRBJ1-2; CDR3 DNA: TGTGCCAGCAGATGGGGCCCCTATGGCTACACCTTC; CDR3 protein: CASRWGPYGYTF
D gene: .; V gene: TRBV27; clone size: once; J gene: TRBJ2-2; CDR3 DNA: TGTGCCAGCAGTAACCACAGATTTACCGGGGAGCTGTTTTTT; CDR3 protein: CASSNHRFTGELFF
D gene: .; V gene: TRBV5-6; clone size: .; J gene: TRBJ2-5; CDR3 DNA: TGTGCCAGCAGCCCCCGACAGGTGGAAGAGACCCAGTACTTC; CDR3 protein: CASSPRQVEETQYF
D gene: TRBD1; V gene: TRBV9; clone size: .; J gene: TRBJ1-5; CDR3 DNA: TGTGCCAGCAGCACCGGGACAGCACCGGGGGAGCCCCAGCATTTT; CDR3 protein: CASSTGTAPGEPQHF
D gene: .; V gene: TRBV7-2; clone size: .; J gene: TRBJ2-5; CDR3 DNA: TGTGCCAGCACCGAAAGAAACCGGGCCTTCCAGACCCAGTACTTC; CDR3 protein: CASTERNRAFQTQYF
D gene: .; V gene: TRBV20-1; clone size: .; J gene: TRBJ1-1; CDR3 DNA: TGCAGCGTTAGCCCGCGACAGAGGGCTTTCTTT; CDR3 protein: CSVSPRQRAFF
D gene: TRBD2; V gene: TRBV9; clone size: few; J gene: TRBJ2-7; CDR3 DNA: TGTGCCAGCAGCCCCCAGACTAGCGCCAGCTACGAGCAGTACTTC; CDR3 protein: CASSPQTSASYEQYF
D gene: .; V gene: TRBV7-9; clone size: .; J gene: TRBJ1-3; CDR3 DNA: TGTGCCAGCAGCCCCCGGACGGAAACCTCTGGAAACACCATATATTTT; CDR3 protein: CASSPRTETSGNTIYF
D gene: .; V gene: TRBV27; clone size: .; J gene: TRBJ1-5; CDR3 DNA: TGTGCCAGCAGTTCTCAGGGACGCCAGCCCCAGCATTTT; CDR3 protein: CASSSQGRQPQHF
D gene: TRBD1; V gene: TRBV19; clone size: .; J gene: TRBJ1-2; CDR3 DNA: TGTGCCAGTAGTATAGACCCACAGGGGATCGATGGCTACACCTTC; CDR3 protein: CASSIDPQGIDGYTF
D gene: .; V gene: TRBV25-1; clone size: .; J gene: TRBJ2-3; CDR3 DNA: TGTGCCAGCAGGGAGCCCCCAGATACGCAGTATTTT; CDR3 protein: CASREPPDTQYF